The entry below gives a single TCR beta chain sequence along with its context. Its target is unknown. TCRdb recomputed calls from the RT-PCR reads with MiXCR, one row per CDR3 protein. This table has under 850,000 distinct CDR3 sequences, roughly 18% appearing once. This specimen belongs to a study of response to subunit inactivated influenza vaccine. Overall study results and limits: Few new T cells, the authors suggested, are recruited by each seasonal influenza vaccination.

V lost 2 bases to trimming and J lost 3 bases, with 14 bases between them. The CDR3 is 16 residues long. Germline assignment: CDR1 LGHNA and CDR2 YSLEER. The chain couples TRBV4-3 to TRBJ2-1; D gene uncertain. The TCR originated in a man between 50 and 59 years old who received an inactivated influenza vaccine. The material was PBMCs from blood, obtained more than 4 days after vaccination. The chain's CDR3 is CASSQSIIGLYNEQFF. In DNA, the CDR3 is TGCGCCAGCAGCCAATCGATCATAGGTCTCTACAATGAGCAGTTCTTC.